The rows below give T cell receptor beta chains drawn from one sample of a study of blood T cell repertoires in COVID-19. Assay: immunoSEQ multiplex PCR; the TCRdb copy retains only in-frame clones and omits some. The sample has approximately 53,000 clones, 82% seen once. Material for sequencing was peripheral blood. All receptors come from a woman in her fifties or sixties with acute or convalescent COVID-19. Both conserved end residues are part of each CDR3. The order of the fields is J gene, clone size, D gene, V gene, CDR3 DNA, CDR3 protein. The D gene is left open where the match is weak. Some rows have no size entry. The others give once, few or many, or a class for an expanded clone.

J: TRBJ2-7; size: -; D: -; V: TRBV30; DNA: TGTGCCTGGAGTGTAACCAGGGCCTACGAGCAGTACTTC; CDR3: CAWSVTRAYEQYF
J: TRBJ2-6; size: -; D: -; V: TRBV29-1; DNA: TGCAGCGTTCAAGCAGGGTCTGGGGCCAACGTCCTGACTTTC; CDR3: CSVQAGSGANVLTF
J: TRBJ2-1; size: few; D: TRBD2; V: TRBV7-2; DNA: TGTGCCAGCGGCGGGGGCTCCTACAATGAGCAGTTCTTC; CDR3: CASGGGSYNEQFF
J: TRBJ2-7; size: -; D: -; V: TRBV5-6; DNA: TGTGCCAGCAGCTGCACAACAGGGATTTGCGAGCAGTACTTC; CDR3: CASSCTTGICEQYF
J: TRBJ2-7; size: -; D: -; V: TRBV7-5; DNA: TGTGTCAGAAGCTTAAAGGGACAGGGAACCCACGAGCAGTACTTC; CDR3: CVRSLKGQGTHEQYF
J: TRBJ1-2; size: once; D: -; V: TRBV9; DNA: TGTGCCAGCAGCGAGATCAGCAGCCCCCGGGGCGGGGAAGGCTACACCTTC; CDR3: CASSEISSPRGGEGYTF
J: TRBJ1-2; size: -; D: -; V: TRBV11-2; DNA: TGTGCCAGCAGCTCCCTTATGGGACAAAGCTATGGCTACACCTTC; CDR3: CASSSLMGQSYGYTF
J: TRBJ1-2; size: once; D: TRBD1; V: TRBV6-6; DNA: TGTGCCAGCAGTCAACAGGGGGCAGACGGCTACACCTTC; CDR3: CASSQQGADGYTF
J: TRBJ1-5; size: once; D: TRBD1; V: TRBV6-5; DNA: TGTGCCAGCCGGAAGGGACAGTTAAGCAATCAGCCCCAGCATTTT; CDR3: CASRKGQLSNQPQHF
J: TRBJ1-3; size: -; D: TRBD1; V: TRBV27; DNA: TGTGCCAGCAGTATGACAGGGGTTGGAAACACCATATATTTT; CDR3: CASSMTGVGNTIYF
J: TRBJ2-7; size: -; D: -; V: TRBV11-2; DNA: TGTGCCAGCAGCCCGCAGGGTGGGATTGGTGAGCAGTACTTC; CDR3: CASSPQGGIGEQYF
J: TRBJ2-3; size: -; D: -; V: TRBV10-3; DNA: TGTGCCGGGTCCGAGGGGGGGGAAACCTCTAGCACAGATACGCAGTATTTT; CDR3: CAGSEGGETSSTDTQYF
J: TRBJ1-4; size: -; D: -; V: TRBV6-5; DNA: TGTGCCAGCAGTAGAACAGGGCTGGATGAAAAACTGTTTTTT; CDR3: CASSRTGLDEKLFF
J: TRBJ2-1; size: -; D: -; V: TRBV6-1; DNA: TGTGCCAGCAGTGAAACGCTAGATGAGGGTGAAGAGCAGTTCTTC; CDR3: CASSETLDEGEEQFF
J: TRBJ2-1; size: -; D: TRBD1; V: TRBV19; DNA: TGTGCCAGTAGTAGGGACAGGGACAATGAGCAGTTCTTC; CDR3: CASSRDRDNEQFF
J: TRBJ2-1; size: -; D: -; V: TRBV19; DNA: TGTGCCAGTAGTCCGGGGTCCTACAATGAGCAGTTCTTC; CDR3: CASSPGSYNEQFF
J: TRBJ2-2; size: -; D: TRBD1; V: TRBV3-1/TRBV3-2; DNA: TGTGCCAGCAGCCAAGATCTGGGCAGGGGGCGAGGGGCCGGGGAGCTGTTTTTT; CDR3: CASSQDLGRGRGAGELFF
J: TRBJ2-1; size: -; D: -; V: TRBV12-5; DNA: TGTGCTAGTGGCCCTCGAGGGAGCTACAATGAGCAGTTCTTC; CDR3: CASGPRGSYNEQFF
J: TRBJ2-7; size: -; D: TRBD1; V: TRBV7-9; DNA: TGTGCCAGCAGCCAGGGGACAGGGCTCCTCCTTCCGGACGAGCAGTACTTC; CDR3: CASSQGTGLLLPDEQYF
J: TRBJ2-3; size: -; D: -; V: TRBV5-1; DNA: TGCGCCAGCAGCTTGGCGCTGTCGGGGGGCTACACAGATACGCAGTATTTT; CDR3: CASSLALSGGYTDTQYF
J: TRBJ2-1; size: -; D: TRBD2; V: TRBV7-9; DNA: TGTGCCAGCAGCCTTGCTCTAGCGGGGATCAATGAGCAGTTCTTC; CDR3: CASSLALAGINEQFF
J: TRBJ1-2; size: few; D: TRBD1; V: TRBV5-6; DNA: TGTGCCAGCAGCTCCCGGGACAGTACCTCAGGGGGCTATGGCTACACCTTC; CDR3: CASSSRDSTSGGYGYTF
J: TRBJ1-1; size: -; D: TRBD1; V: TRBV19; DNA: TGTGCCAGTAGTATAGATCCGGGTCCAGGGGGCACTGAAGCTTTCTTT; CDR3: CASSIDPGPGGTEAFF
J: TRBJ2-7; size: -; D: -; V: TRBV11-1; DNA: TGTGCCAGCAGCCGAAGACGGGTCCCCTACGAGCAGTACTTC; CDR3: CASSRRRVPYEQYF
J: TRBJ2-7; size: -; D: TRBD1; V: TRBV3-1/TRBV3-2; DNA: TGTGCCAGCAGCCAATCGGGACAGGGCTACGAGCAGTACTTC; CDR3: CASSQSGQGYEQYF
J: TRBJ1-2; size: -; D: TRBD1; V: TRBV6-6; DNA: TGTGCCAGCAGTTACTTAGGGGACAGGGAGGGTGGCTACACCTTC; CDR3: CASSYLGDREGGYTF
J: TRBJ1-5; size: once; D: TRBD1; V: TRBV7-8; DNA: TGTGCCAGCAGCTTAAATACAGGGGACCAGCCCCAGCATTTT; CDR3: CASSLNTGDQPQHF
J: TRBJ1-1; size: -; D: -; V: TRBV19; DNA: TGTGCCAGTAGTATTGAGGGGGACAACACTGAAGCTTTCTTT; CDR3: CASSIEGDNTEAFF